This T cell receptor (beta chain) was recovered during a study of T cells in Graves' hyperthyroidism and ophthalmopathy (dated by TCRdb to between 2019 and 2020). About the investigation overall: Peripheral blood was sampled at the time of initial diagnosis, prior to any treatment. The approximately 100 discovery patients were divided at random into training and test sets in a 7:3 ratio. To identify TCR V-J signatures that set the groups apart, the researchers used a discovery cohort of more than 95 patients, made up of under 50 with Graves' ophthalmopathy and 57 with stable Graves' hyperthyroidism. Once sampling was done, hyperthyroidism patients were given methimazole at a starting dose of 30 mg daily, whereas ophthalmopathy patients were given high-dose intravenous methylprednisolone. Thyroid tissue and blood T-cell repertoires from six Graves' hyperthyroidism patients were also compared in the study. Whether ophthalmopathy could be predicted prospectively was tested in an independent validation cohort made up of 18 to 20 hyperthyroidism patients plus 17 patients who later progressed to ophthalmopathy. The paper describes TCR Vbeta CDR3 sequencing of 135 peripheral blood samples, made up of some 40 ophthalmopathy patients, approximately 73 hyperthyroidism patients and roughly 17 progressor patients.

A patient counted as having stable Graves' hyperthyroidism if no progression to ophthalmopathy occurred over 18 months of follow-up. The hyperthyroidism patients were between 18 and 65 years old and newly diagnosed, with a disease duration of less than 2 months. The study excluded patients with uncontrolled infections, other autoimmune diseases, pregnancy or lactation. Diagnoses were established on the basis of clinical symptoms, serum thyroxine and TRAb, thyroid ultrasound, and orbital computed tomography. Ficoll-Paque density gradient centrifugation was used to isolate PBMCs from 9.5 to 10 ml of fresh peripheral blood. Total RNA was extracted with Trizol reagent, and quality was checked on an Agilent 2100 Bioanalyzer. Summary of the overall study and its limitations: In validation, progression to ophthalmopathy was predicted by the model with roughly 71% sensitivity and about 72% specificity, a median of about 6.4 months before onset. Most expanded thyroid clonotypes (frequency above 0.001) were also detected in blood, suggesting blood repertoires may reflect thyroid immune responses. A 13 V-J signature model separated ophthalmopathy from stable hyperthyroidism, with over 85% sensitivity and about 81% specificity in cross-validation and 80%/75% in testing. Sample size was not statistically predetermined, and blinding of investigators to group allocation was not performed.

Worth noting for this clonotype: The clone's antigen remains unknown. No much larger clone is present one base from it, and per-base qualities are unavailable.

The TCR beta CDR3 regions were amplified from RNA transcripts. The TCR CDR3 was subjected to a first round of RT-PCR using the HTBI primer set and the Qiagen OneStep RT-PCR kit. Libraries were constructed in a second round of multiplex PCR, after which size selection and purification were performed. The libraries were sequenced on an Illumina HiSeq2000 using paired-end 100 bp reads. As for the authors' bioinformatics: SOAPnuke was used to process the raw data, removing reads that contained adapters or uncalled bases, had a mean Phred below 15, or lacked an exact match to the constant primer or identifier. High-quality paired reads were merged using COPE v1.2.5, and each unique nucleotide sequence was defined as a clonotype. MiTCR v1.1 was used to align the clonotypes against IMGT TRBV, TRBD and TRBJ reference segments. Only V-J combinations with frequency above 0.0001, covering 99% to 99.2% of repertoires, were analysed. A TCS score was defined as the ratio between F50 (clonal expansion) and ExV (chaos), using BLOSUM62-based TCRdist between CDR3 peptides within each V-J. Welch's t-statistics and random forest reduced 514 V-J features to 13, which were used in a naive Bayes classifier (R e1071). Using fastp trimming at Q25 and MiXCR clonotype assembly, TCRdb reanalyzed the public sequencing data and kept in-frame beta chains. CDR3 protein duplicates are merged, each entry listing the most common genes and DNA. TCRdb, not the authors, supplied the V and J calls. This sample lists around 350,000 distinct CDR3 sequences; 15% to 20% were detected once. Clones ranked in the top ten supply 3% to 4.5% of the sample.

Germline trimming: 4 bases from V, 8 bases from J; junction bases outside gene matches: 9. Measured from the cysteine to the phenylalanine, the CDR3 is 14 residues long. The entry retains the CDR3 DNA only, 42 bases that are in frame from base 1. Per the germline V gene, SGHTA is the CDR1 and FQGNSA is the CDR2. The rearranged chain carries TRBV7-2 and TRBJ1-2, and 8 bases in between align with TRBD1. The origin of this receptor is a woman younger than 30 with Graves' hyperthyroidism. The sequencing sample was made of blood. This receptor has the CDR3 CASSSGTGRRGYTF. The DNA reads TGTGCCAGCAGCTCCGGGACAGGTCGTCGGGGCTACACCTTC.